One sample yielded the 6 T cell receptor beta chains listed below, sequenced in a study of cytomegalovirus exposure and HLA in healthy donors. PCR amplification relied on 60 Vbeta primers (plus 13 Jbeta primers). The method was immunoSEQ multiplex PCR; TCRdb's version includes in-frame clones alone and lacks a portion of them. The data hold about 120,000 clones, with 8.5% to 9% observed a single time. Specimen: PBMCs. The receptor source for this set is a woman between 35 and 50 years old in good health and CMV-seropositive.

Only a few counts were recorded for this clone. Other nucleotide sequences from this sample produce the same CDR3. The chain couples TRBV18 to TRBJ2-7; TRBD2 matches at 7 bases. V shed 1 base and J 1 base; nucleotides not matched to a gene: 4. The CDR3 is 15 amino acids. Germline V gene data show CDR1 as KGHSH and CDR2 as LQKENI. The CDR3 DNA follows: TGTGCCAGCTCACCACGGGGAGGGTCTTCCTACGAGCAGTACTTC. Protein product: CASSPRGGSSYEQYF.

This sequence joins TRBV9 and TRBJ1-2; no reliable D call. Germline lookup yields CDR1 SGDLS and CDR2 YYNGEE. The CDR3 consists of 17 residues. V was shortened by 4 bases and J by 2 bases, with 21 bases between the two germline ends. The CDR3 reads CASSLPRSAGRNYGYTF. As DNA, the CDR3 is TGTGCCAGCAGCCTTCCGAGGTCCGCCGGGAGGAACTATGGCTACACCTTC.

The rearrangement joins TRBV15 to TRBJ2-7; the match to TRBD2 covers 9 bases. The CDR3 is 18 amino acids. CDR1 and CDR2 from the germline V gene are LNHNV and YYDKDF (reference sequence). Trimming removed 2 bases from V and 6 bases from J; junction bases left unmatched: 17. In DNA, the CDR3 is TGTGCCACCAGCAGACCCTCCGGTATGCGCGGGGGGGCTTCCGAGCAGTACTTC. This sequence encodes CATSRPSGMRGGASEQYF.

There are a few counts of this clone. The chain uses TRBV6-1 and TRBJ2-7; 8 bases map to TRBD2. V shed 4 bases, J shed 2 bases, and the junction held 7 bases outside the gene matches. CDR3 size: 15 residues. CDR1 is MNHNS and CDR2 is SASEGT in the germline V gene. Written as DNA, the CDR3 is TGTGCCAGCAGTGGTCCGGGACTAGGTGCCTACGAGCAGTACTTC. It codes for CASSGPGLGAYEQYF.

The sample holds a few counts of this clone. CDR3 bases: TGTGCCAGCTCGGGACAGGGGTCGAACACTGAAGCTTTCTTT. Protein product: CASSGQGSNTEAFF. The chain carries TRBV6-5 and TRBJ1-1; 10 bases align to TRBD1. V lost 8 bases and J lost 1; bases outside the gene matches: 4. Germline values: CDR1 MNHEY, CDR2 SVGAGI. This CDR3 has 14 residues.

J is TRBJ1-1 and V is TRBV28, with a tentative D call TRBD1 (5 bases). Germline values: CDR1 MDHEN, CDR2 SYDVKM. The CDR3 has 14 residues. Trimming removed 6 bases at V and 2 bases at J, with 13 bases between. The CDR3 loop is CASRPRDVNTEAFF. DNA of the CDR3: TGTGCCAGCAGACCCAGGGATGTAAACACTGAAGCTTTCTTT.